This is a list of T cell receptor beta chains from one sample in a study of T cell responses to AZD1222 COVID-19 vaccine. Generated by immunoSEQ multiplex PCR, the TCRdb table keeps only in-frame clones and is missing some. Of about 110,000 clones listed, around 92% are singletons. The specimen comprised peripheral blood, sampled 28 days after the second AZD1222 dose. The receptors were gathered from an adult who received the AZD1222 COVID-19 vaccine. The conserved cysteine and the conserved F or W are not part of the CDR3 here. Fields, in order: J gene, V gene, CDR3 protein.

TRBJ2-7 TRBV6-2/TRBV6-3 ASSYSSGIYEQY
TRBJ2-7 TRBV6-5 ASSSLVRGYEQY
TRBJ2-1 TRBV12-5 ASGLNPSGSINEQF
TRBJ2-1 TRBV28 ASSLTGIKGNEQF
TRBJ1-3 TRBV4-1 ASSQVKTRTAFGTIY
TRBJ2-4 TRBV5-1 ASSLRTSGKNIQY
TRBJ1-6 TRBV27 ASSFDRGQSSYNSPLH
TRBJ2-7 TRBV7-2 ASSLALAGGTYEQY
TRBJ2-7 TRBV4-2 ASSQEGQTITYEQY
TRBJ1-3 TRBV5-1 ASSLEDLGSLNTIY
TRBJ1-5 TRBV10-3 AISDILDQPQH
TRBJ1-1 TRBV11-3 ASSSHRGWYTEAF
TRBJ2-1 TRBV4-2 ASSRTSAGGTYNEQF
TRBJ1-2 TRBV5-8 ASRSDVSGVDT
TRBJ2-7 TRBV30 AWSVRGLVYEQY
TRBJ1-2 TRBV28 ASSPLGEGTYGYT
TRBJ2-5 TRBV10-3 AISRHVQETQY
TRBJ2-7 TRBV5-1 ASSLGPRGVHEQY
TRBJ2-2 TRBV7-3 ASSFGPGELF
TRBJ2-5 TRBV6-1 ASSAGLTRGVETQY